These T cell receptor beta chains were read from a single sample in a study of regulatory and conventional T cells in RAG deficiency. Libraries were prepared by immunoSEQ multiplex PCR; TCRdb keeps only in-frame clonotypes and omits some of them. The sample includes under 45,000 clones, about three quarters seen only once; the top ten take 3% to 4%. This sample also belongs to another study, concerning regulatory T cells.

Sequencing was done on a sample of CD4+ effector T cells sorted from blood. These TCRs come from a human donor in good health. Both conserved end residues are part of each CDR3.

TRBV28,CASSPRETEAFF
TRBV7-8,CASSLADGGMPTDYGYTF
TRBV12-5,CASGQVYNEQFF
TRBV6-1,CASSDIWGSGGPGELFF
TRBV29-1,CSVEGVKRGSTDTQYF
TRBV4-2,CASSQVGFRTSMEYEQYF
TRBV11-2,CASSLGRPGQSLQETQYF
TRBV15,CATSSPRDGANVLTF
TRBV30,CAWVAGGPTFTDTQYF
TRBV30,CAWSVRRYQPQHF
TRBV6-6,CASSGQINQPQHF
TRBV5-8,CASSAWGGSGYTF
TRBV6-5,CASSTSPGEAFF
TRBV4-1,CASSQRLAGNTGELFF
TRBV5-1,CASSLEPGVYPGELFF
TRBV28,CASSWTGVNQPQHF
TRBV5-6,CASNFEFEQFF
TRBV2,CASSEETGYMGTEAFF
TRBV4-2,CASSQDPGGRGIQYF
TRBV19,CASSMNRDGANVLTF
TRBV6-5,CASRTGGRSNQPQHF
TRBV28,CASSMAGGRETQYF
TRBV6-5,CASSPQGSTEAFF
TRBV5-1,CASSRTRGTGELFF
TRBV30,CAWSVPPNYGYTF
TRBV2,CASSSNGGWNTGELFF
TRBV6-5,CASSYSGRGLGYTF